This record concerns one TCR beta chain sequence. This specimen comes from a study of blood T cell repertoires in COVID-19. About the research overall: Italy, Spain and the United States were the sources of the convalescent and acute COVID-19 samples. Sample material is recorded as cDNA or gDNA derived from T cells, B-cell-depleted T cells, or PBMCs.

In the source study's methods: Amplification of reference gene primers was used by the study to estimate nucleated cell counts. The table came from immunoSEQ multiplex PCR; TCRdb's copy has only in-frame clones and leaves some out. The DNA was the basis for D and trimming; V, J and clone size are from that table. The sample contains 150,000 to 200,000 clones, approximately 90% of which appear only once. This receptor was obtained from a man aged 18-30 years with acute or convalescent COVID-19. The sample was peripheral blood.

The CDR3 nucleotides read TGTGCCATCAGTATGGGGGGGAGCAACACTGAAGCTTTCTTT. Its translation is CAISMGGSNTEAFF. This chain uses TRBV10-3 with TRBJ1-1, with D possibly matching TRBD1 (5 bases). CDR1 and CDR2 from the germline V gene are ENHRY and SYGVKD. The V gene lost 5 bases and the J gene lost 2 bases, with 12 bases spanning the gap. The CDR3 contains 14 residues.